Each of the 16 T cell receptor beta chains below was sequenced from the same sample in a study of blood T cell repertoires in COVID-19. The data were produced by immunoSEQ multiplex PCR, yet TCRdb's version contains in-frame clones alone and is incomplete. Here the sample spans over 25,000 clones, approximately 92% being singletons. Sequencing was carried out using peripheral blood. The receptors were gathered from a man aged 55 to 70 with acute or convalescent COVID-19.

This chain links TRBV7-9 with TRBJ1-1; the match to TRBD1 covers 8 bases. V dropped 4 bases and J dropped 5; count of bases not matched to a gene: 21. CDR1 SEHNR and CDR2 FQNEAQ come from the germline V gene (reference sequence). This CDR3 is 19 amino acids long. CDR3 protein: CASSSTHATKQGGRTEAFF. The CDR3 DNA reads TGTGCCAGCAGCTCAACCCACGCAACAAAACAGGGGGGGAGGACTGAAGCTTTCTTT. The full variable domain, its missing parts supplied by reference TRBV7-9 and TRBJ1-1, is DTGVSQNPRHKITKRGQNVTFRCDPISEHNRLYWYRQTLGQGPEFLTYFQNEAQLEKSRLLSDRFSAERPKGSFSTLEIQRTEQGDSAMYLCASSSTHATKQGGRTEAFFGQGTRLTVV.

This chain uses TRBV7-2 with TRBJ1-2; D gene unclear. The CDR3 runs 13 residues. Germline CDR1 is SGHTA and CDR2 is FQGNSA. V dropped 4 bases and J dropped 2 bases, with 8 bases sitting between them. DNA of the CDR3: TGTGCCAGCAGCTCCCCGGGGAACTATGGCTACACCTTC. This encodes CASSSPGNYGYTF.

The chain uses TRBV11-2 and TRBJ2-7, with D hard to call. This CDR3 has 15 residues. CDR1 is SGHAT, CDR2 FQNNGV, per germline. V lost 0 bases and J lost 6, with 15 bases in between. CDR3: CASSLDGQPLIEQYF. The CDR3 coding sequence is TGTGCCAGCAGCTTAGATGGGCAGCCCCTAATCGAGCAGTACTTC.

The chain couples TRBV5-1 to TRBJ1-1; 8 nucleotides agree with TRBD1. Germline CDR1 is SGHRS and CDR2 is YFSETQ. CDR3 length: 13 amino acids. With V trimmed by 9 bases and J by 1 base, 5 bases remained unmatched. CDR3 bases: TGCGCCACCAAGGGACAGGAGAACACTGAAGCTTTCTTT. Protein sequence: CATKGQENTEAFF.

This chain connects TRBV10-1 to TRBJ2-7, with 10 nucleotides matching TRBD1. Germline V gene sequence: CDR1 WNHNN, CDR2 SYGVQD (reference sequence). V shed 3 bases, J shed 2 bases, and the junction held 7 bases outside the gene matches. The CDR3 covers 16 residues. CDR3 DNA: TGCGCCAGCAGTGACCTTGGACAGGGGGGCACCTACGAGCAGTACTTC. Translation: CASSDLGQGGTYEQYF.

The chain is built from TRBV28 and TRBJ2-3; 7 bases map to TRBD2. Germline trimming cut 6 bases from V and 1 base from J; bases unmatched to any gene: 10. The CDR3 runs to 16 residues. CDR1 and CDR2 (germline): MDHEN, SYDVKM. As DNA, the CDR3 is TGTGCCAGCAGGACGTTCGGGGCGGGAGGCACAGATACGCAGTATTTT. Translation: CASRTFGAGGTDTQYF.

The chain is built from TRBV4-1 and TRBJ2-1; no firm D call. The CDR3 has 17 residues. CDR1 MGHRA and CDR2 YSYEKL come from the germline V gene. The V end lost 0 bases, the J end lost 5 bases, and 17 bases lay between the germline ends. The CDR3 is CASSQDMWSMGNNEQFF. In nucleotides, the CDR3 is TGCGCCAGCAGCCAAGATATGTGGAGCATGGGTAACAATGAGCAGTTCTTC.

The chain's CDR3 is CASSERDYHQTRTDTQYF. CDR3 nucleotide sequence: TGTGCCAGCAGCGAGAGGGACTACCACCAAACGCGCACAGATACGCAGTATTTT. V usage is TRBV5-5 and J usage is TRBJ2-3, with 7 bases lining up with TRBD2. The CDR3 contains 18 residues. Trimming cost V 4 bases and J 1 base; bases outside gene matches: 15. Germline CDR1 and CDR2: SGHKS and YYEKEE (reference sequence).

CDR3 bases: TGTGCCAGCAGTGACCAAGGGGGCCGTGATCAGCCCCAGCATTTT. Translation gives CASSDQGGRDQPQHF. The chain combines TRBV6-1 with TRBJ1-5, with 7 nucleotides matching TRBD1. CDR3 length equals 15 residues. Germline V gene data show CDR1 as MNHNS and CDR2 as SASEGT. V shed 3 bases and J 5 bases; nucleotides not matched to a gene: 7.

This chain uses TRBV18 with TRBJ1-2; TRBD1 matches 7 bases. There are 15 residues in the CDR3. With V trimmed by 1 base and J by 8 bases, 10 bases remained unmatched. CDR1 is KGHSH, CDR2 LQKENI, per germline. The CDR3 coding sequence is TGTGCCAGCTCACCACAGGCGACAGGGCCTCAGGGCTACACCTTC. Residues: CASSPQATGPQGYTF.

The V call is TRBV12-3 or TRBV12-4, the J call TRBJ2-7; D call uncertain. V was shortened by 5 bases and J by 4 bases, with 9 bases between the two germline ends. CDR3 length equals 12 residues. CDR3 DNA: TGTGCCAGCAGTGTCCGTCGTTACGAGCAGTACTTC. Its translation: CASSVRRYEQYF.

This chain joins TRBV7-8 and TRBJ1-2; D is uncertain. Between the trimmed V and J ends, which lost 5 bases and 4 bases, there was a span of 14 bases. This CDR3 spans 14 amino acids. Germline-derived CDR1 and CDR2 are SGHVS and FQNEAQ. DNA of the CDR3: TGTGCCAGCAGCCCCTTCGCGGAGGGCTATGGCTACACCTTC. The encoded protein is CASSPFAEGYGYTF.

The chain recombines TRBV18 with TRBJ2-7; D possibly corresponds to TRBD1 (6 bases). CDR3 size: 15 residues. Trimming removed 3 bases at V and 3 bases at J, with 15 bases between. Germline CDR1 and CDR2: KGHSH and LQKENI. The CDR3 bases are TGTGCCAGCTCACCTCCGGAGACAGGAGGCTACGAGCAGTACTTC. It yields the protein CASSPPETGGYEQYF.

The rearrangement joins TRBV9 to TRBJ2-3, with 9 bases matching TRBD1. The CDR3 is 17 residues long. Per germline, CDR1 SGDLS and CDR2 YYNGEE. V shed 0 bases, J shed 4 bases, and the junction held 9 bases outside the gene matches. CDR3 coding DNA: TGTGCCAGCAGCGTAGAGGGGACAGGGAGTTCCTCAGATACGCAGTATTTT. This translates into CASSVEGTGSSSDTQYF. The whole variable domain, filled in from reference TRBV9 and TRBJ2-3, reads DSGVTQTPKHLITATGQRVTLRCSPRSGDLSVYWYQQSLDQGLQFLIQYYNGEERAKGNILERFSAQQFPDLHSELNLSSLELGDSALYFCASSVEGTGSSSDTQYFGPGTRLTVL.

There are a few counts of this clone. The rearrangement uses TRBV14 and TRBJ2-1; D is perhaps TRBD2 (5 bases). The CDR3 length is 15 residues. Germline assignment: CDR1 SGHDN and CDR2 FVKESK. With 1 base removed from V and 11 bases from J, the gap between germline ends came to 18 bases. CDR3 residues: CASSQVVGSGPQQFF. CDR3 nucleotides: TGTGCCAGCAGCCAAGTTGTCGGCAGCGGACCTCAGCAGTTCTTC.

The sample holds one count of this clone. CDR3: CASSFSGTVGSYEQYF. CDR3 DNA: TGTGCCAGCAGCTTCTCCGGGACAGTAGGTTCCTACGAGCAGTACTTC. This chain uses TRBV11-2 with TRBJ2-7; 7 nucleotides agree with TRBD1. This CDR3 comprises 16 residues. Germline assignment: CDR1 SGHAT and CDR2 FQNNGV. Trimming cost V 3 bases and J 1 base; bases outside gene matches: 9.